A single sample gave rise to the 20 T cell receptor beta chains below, sequenced in a study of blood T cells in healthy people across ages. For the second PCR, which ran for about 6 to 11 cycles, a sample-barcoded 5' primer and a J-beta primer mix were used. A single record per CDR3 protein comes from TCRdb applying MiXCR to the 5' RACE reads. The profile shows 1.5 million to 2 million distinct CDR3 sequences, roughly 32% of them singletons. The sample was blood. The receptor set was obtained from a woman in her 30s in good health.

The gene calls are TRBV7-8 and TRBJ2-7; 7 bases fit TRBD2. Germline CDR1 is SGHVS and CDR2 is FQNEAQ. The CDR3 runs 15 residues. Trimming took 7 bases from V and 1 from J; bases not matched to a gene: 10. The CDR3 spells CASTTLGRGSYEQYF. DNA for the CDR3: TGTGCCAGCACCACCTTGGGGCGGGGGTCCTACGAGCAGTACTTC.

The chain recombines TRBV30 with TRBJ2-5; D is ambiguous. The CDR3 length is 13 residues. CDR1 and CDR2 (germline): GTSNPN, SVGIG (reference sequence). Trimming shortened V by 2 bases and J by 2 bases, and 9 bases separated the two germline ends. For the CDR3, the DNA is TGTGCCTGGAGTATGGCAGGTCAAGAGACCCAGTACTTC. It specifies CAWSMAGQETQYF.

The chain couples TRBV11-2 to TRBJ2-7, with 7 bases identical to TRBD1. This CDR3 region has 14 residues. Trimming cost V 7 bases and J 3 bases; bases outside gene matches: 9. The V gene's germline CDR1 is SGHAT and CDR2 FQNNGV. CDR3 bases: TGTGCCAGCACGCCCGGGACAGTAAACTACGAGCAGTACTTC. Translating it yields CASTPGTVNYEQYF.

This clonotype was picked up a small number of times. The rearrangement uses TRBV28 and TRBJ2-4; D is possibly TRBD1 (5 bases). V was clipped by 6 bases and J by 5 bases, with 8 bases between them. CDR1 is MDHEN and CDR2 is SYDVKM in the germline V gene. This CDR3 contains 12 residues. The CDR3 sequence: CASSRVQNIQYF. CDR3 in DNA: TGTGCCAGCAGCAGGGTACAAAACATTCAGTACTTC. Full variable domain (outside the CDR3, taken from reference TRBV28 and TRBJ2-4): DVKVTQSSRYLVKRTGEKVFLECVQDMDHENMFWYRQDPGLGLRLIYFSYDVKMKEKGDIPEGYSVSREKKERFSLILESASTNQTSMYLCASSRVQNIQYFGAGTRLSVL.

The J gene is TRBJ2-1, the V gene TRBV5-4; 8 bases are a match to TRBD2. The CDR3 consists of 15 residues. V lost 4 bases, J lost 9 bases, and 12 bases stayed unmatched. CDR1 is SGHNT and CDR2 is YYREEE in the germline V gene (reference sequence). CDR3 nucleotide sequence: TGTGCCAGCAGCCTGGAAGCGGGAGAAGGGGGTGAGCAGTTCTTC. It codes for CASSLEAGEGGEQFF.

The chain couples TRBV15 to TRBJ1-4, with a possible D match to TRBD1 (6 bases). The V gene lost 4 bases and the J gene lost 7 bases, with 16 bases spanning the gap. Germline V gene sequence: CDR1 LNHNV, CDR2 YYDKDF (reference sequence). CDR3 length equals 15 residues. CDR3 coding DNA: TGTGCCACCAGCACTCAGCACAGGGATGGTGAAAAACTGTTTTTT. Protein: CATSTQHRDGEKLFF. Full variable domain (rest looked up from reference TRBV15 and TRBJ1-4): DAMVIQNPRYQVTQFGKPVTLSCSQTLNHNVMYWYQQKSSQAPKLLFHYYDKDFNNEADTPDNFQSRRPNTSFCFLDIRSPGLGDTAMYLCATSTQHRDGEKLFFGSGTQLSVL.

The chain joins TRBV2 to TRBJ1-5; TRBD1 is a possible D gene (6 bases). The germline V and J ends were trimmed by 7 bases and 5 bases, with 9 bases remaining between them. Germline loops: CDR1 SNHLY, CDR2 FYNNEI. There are 12 residues in the CDR3. CDR3 sequence: CASKGGDQPQHF. CDR3 nucleotide sequence: TGTGCCAGCAAGGGGGGGGATCAGCCCCAGCATTTT. Complete variable domain (other parts from reference TRBV2 and TRBJ1-5): EPEVTQTPSHQVTQMGQEVILRCVPISNHLYFYWYRQILGQKVEFLVSFYNNEISEKSEIFDDQFSVERPDGSNFTLKIRSTKLEDSAMYFCASKGGDQPQHFGDGTRLSIL.

The chain employs TRBV10-1 and TRBJ1-2; D remains ambiguous. V lost 2 bases, J lost 4 bases, and 14 bases lay in between. This CDR3 comprises 15 residues. Germline V CDR1 and CDR2: WNHNN, SYGVQD (reference sequence). CDR3 coding DNA: TGCGCCAGCAGTGAGAGTCGGAGCTCCGTCTATGGCTACACCTTC. Protein: CASSESRSSVYGYTF.

The chain recombines TRBV27 with TRBJ2-5; TRBD1 agrees at 11 bases. This CDR3 has 16 amino acids. V dropped 0 bases and J dropped 5; count of bases not matched to a gene: 5. Germline CDR1 reads MNHEY; CDR2 reads SMNVEV (reference sequence). The CDR3 reads CASSLSRTGGGETQYF. The DNA of the CDR3 is TGTGCCAGCAGTTTATCCCGGACAGGGGGCGGCGAGACCCAGTACTTC.

This clonotype was found a few times. This sequence joins TRBV7-6 and TRBJ2-7, with a weak D call TRBD1 (6 bases). Germline V gene sequence: CDR1 SGHVS, CDR2 FNYEAQ. V was shortened by 6 bases and J by 6 bases, with 21 bases between the two germline ends. CDR3 length: 15 amino acids. This chain's CDR3 is CASSADSWVQGEQYF. The CDR3 DNA reads as TGTGCCAGCAGTGCGGACAGCTGGGTTCAGGGCGAGCAGTACTTC.

This clonotype was counted between two and nine times. The CDR3 here is CASSQGPLAGVKNEQFF. For the CDR3, the DNA is TGCGCCAGCAGCCAAGGTCCCCTAGCGGGAGTAAAGAATGAGCAGTTCTTC. This rearrangement joins TRBV4-1 to TRBJ2-1; 10 bases line up with TRBD2. The V segment lost 1 base and the J segment 7 bases; nucleotides outside the gene matches: 10. The length of the CDR3 is 17 residues. Germline lookup yields CDR1 MGHRA and CDR2 YSYEKL.

This clonotype came up a few times. The rearrangement links TRBV7-3 to TRBJ2-1; 10 bases line up with TRBD2. The CDR3 length is 15 residues. In germline, CDR1 is SGHTA, CDR2 FQGTGA. Trimming cost V 5 bases and J 4 bases; bases outside gene matches: 5. The CDR3 spells CASSAGLAVYNEQFF. CDR3 bases: TGTGCCAGCAGCGCCGGACTAGCGGTTTACAATGAGCAGTTCTTC.

CDR3 residues: CASSLDLTLTGELFF. CDR3 sequence (DNA): TGCGCCAGCAGCTTGGACCTTACATTAACCGGGGAGCTGTTTTTT. V usage is TRBV5-1 and J usage is TRBJ2-2; D uncertain. The ends were cut back, 0 bases at V and 5 bases at J, with 11 bases in the middle. The germline V gene encodes CDR1 SGHRS and CDR2 YFSETQ. The CDR3 sequence is 15 residues long.

As for this clonotype: One base away lies a much larger clone, so this may be a sequencing read error. In this CDR3 the conserved last residue, phenylalanine or tryptophan, is missing, so a read error is likely. As DNA, the CDR3 is TGCAGTGCTAGTCTGGGAAATGAGCAGTTCTGC. Protein product: CSASLGNEQFC. This chain uses TRBV20-1 with TRBJ2-1; no clear D. V was trimmed by 3 bases and J by 7 bases, leaving 7 bases between them. Germline lookup yields CDR1 DFQATT and CDR2 SNEGSKA (reference sequence). The CDR3 consists of 11 residues.

Notes on this clonotype: The conserved final phenylalanine or tryptophan is absent from the CDR3, which likely points to a read error. The chain combines TRBV3-1 with TRBJ1-2; D unresolved. This CDR3 region has 16 residues. Between the trimmed V and J ends, which lost 0 bases and 3 bases, there was a span of 14 bases. Germline V CDR1 and CDR2: LGHDT, YNNKEL (reference sequence). The CDR3 DNA reads TGTGCCAGCAGCCAAGACCAGCTGGGCTCGGACTATGGCTACACCTTG. Its protein is CASSQDQLGSDYGYTL.

This clonotype has just a few counts. This rearrangement joins TRBV7-2 to TRBJ1-1, with D hard to call. Germline loops: CDR1 SGHTA, CDR2 FQGNSA. The CDR3 runs 14 residues. V was pared by 0 bases and J by 1 base, with 6 bases between. CDR3 nucleotide sequence: TGTGCCAGCAGCTTAGCAAGGCGGAACACTGAAGCTTTCTTT. This encodes CASSLARRNTEAFF.

This clonotype appeared once. The V gene is TRBV6-2 or TRBV6-3, the J gene TRBJ2-1; 7 positions agree with TRBD2. The CDR3 is made up of 14 amino acids. The V and J ends lost 7 bases and 10 bases, in that order; junction bases with no gene match: 13. Germline V gene sequence: CDR1 MNHEY, CDR2 SVGEGT. CDR3 nucleotides: TGTGCCAGCAACTACCGGGACTATATCTCAGAGCAGTTCTTC. This codes for CASNYRDYISEQFF.

J is TRBJ2-7 and V is TRBV6-1, with a weak D call TRBD2 (6 bases). The CDR3 runs 13 residues. Germline CDR1 and CDR2: MNHNS and SASEGT. The CDR3 nucleotides are TGTGCAGGAGGAGGGCCGACTACCTACGAGCAGTACTTC. Protein product: CAGGGPTTYEQYF.

This clonotype was seen only a few times. One end of the junction varies from germline; a read error may be responsible. The CDR3 here is CASRTGTPPYGQYF. The CDR3 nucleotides read TGTGCCAGCAGAACCGGGACACCCCCCTACGGGCAGTACTTC. The chain couples TRBV12-3 or TRBV12-4 to TRBJ2-7; TRBD1 is a possible D gene (6 bases). This CDR3 is 14 amino acids long.

This clonotype turned up a few times. The rearrangement uses TRBV6-1 and TRBJ2-1; no reliable D call. V lost 0 bases and J 15 bases, leaving 12 bases between the germline ends. Per germline, CDR1 MNHNS and CDR2 SASEGT. CDR3 size: 12 residues. The CDR3 protein is CASSEASSSLFF. The CDR3 nucleotides are TGTGCCAGCAGTGAAGCGTCTAGTAGTCTGTTCTTC.